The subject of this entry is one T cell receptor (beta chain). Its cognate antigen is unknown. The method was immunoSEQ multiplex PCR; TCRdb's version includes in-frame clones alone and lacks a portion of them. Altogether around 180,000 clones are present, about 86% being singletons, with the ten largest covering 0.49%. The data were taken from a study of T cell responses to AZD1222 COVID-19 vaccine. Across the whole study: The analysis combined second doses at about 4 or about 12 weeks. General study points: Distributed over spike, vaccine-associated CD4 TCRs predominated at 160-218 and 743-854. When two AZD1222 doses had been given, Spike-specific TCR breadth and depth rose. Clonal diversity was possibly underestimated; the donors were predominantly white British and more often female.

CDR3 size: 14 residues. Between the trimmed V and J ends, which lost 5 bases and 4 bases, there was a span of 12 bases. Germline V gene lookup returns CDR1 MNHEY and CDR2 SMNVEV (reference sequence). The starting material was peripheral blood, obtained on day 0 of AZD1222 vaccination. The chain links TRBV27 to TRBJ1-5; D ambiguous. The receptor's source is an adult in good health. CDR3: CASSPGLPNQPQHF. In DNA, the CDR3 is TGTGCCAGCAGTCCCGGACTGCCTAATCAGCCCCAGCATTTT.